These T cell receptor beta chains were read from a single sample in a study of cytomegalovirus exposure and HLA in healthy donors. Produced via immunoSEQ multiplex PCR; TCRdb's table is partial and in-frame only. The repertoire holds 200,000 or so clones, with 81% as singletons. Material for sequencing was PBMCs. These receptor sequences come from a woman between 18 and 29 years old in good health and CMV-seropositive. CDR3s include the opening cysteine and the closing phenylalanine or tryptophan. A D gene is named only where the DNA matches it firmly. Some rows have no size entry. The others give once, few or many, or a class for an expanded clone.

v_gene: TRBV11-2; j_gene: TRBJ2-7; d_gene: -; abundance: few; CDR3nt: TGTGCCAGCAGCTTATCAGGGTCCTACGAGCAGTACTTC; CDR3aa: CASSLSGSYEQYF
v_gene: TRBV29-1; j_gene: TRBJ1-4; d_gene: TRBD1; abundance: -; CDR3nt: TGCAGCGCCGCCGGGACAGACAATGAAAAACTGTTTTTT; CDR3aa: CSAAGTDNEKLFF
v_gene: TRBV11-2; j_gene: TRBJ1-1; d_gene: TRBD1; abundance: -; CDR3nt: TGTGCCAGCAGCCCCAGGGGGCGACACACTGAAGCTTTCTTT; CDR3aa: CASSPRGRHTEAFF
v_gene: TRBV5-4; j_gene: TRBJ2-6; d_gene: -; abundance: -; CDR3nt: TGTGCCAGCAGCTTGGTCGGGTCCACTGGGGCCAACGTCCTGACTTTC; CDR3aa: CASSLVGSTGANVLTF
v_gene: TRBV9; j_gene: TRBJ1-4; d_gene: TRBD1; abundance: -; CDR3nt: TGTGCCAGCAGCGGGACCGGGACAGGCAATGAAAAACTGTTTTTT; CDR3aa: CASSGTGTGNEKLFF
v_gene: TRBV2; j_gene: TRBJ1-3; d_gene: TRBD1; abundance: -; CDR3nt: TGTGCCAGCAGTCCGGACAGGGCCCCCCTTGGCATATATTTT; CDR3aa: CASSPDRAPLGIYF
v_gene: TRBV6-6; j_gene: TRBJ1-1; d_gene: TRBD1; abundance: -; CDR3nt: TGTGCCAGCGCCCACAGGGGACACACTGAAGCTTTCTTT; CDR3aa: CASAHRGHTEAFF
v_gene: TRBV14; j_gene: TRBJ1-4; d_gene: -; abundance: -; CDR3nt: TGTGCCATTACGGGGAGCCCTGGAGAAAAACTGTTTTTT; CDR3aa: CAITGSPGEKLFF
v_gene: TRBV4-2; j_gene: TRBJ2-1; d_gene: -; abundance: -; CDR3nt: TGTGCCAGCACATCGCACAACTACAATGAGCAGTTCTTC; CDR3aa: CASTSHNYNEQFF
v_gene: TRBV6-1; j_gene: TRBJ2-7; d_gene: TRBD1; abundance: -; CDR3nt: TGTGCCAGCAGTGAATATCCCGGGACAGGGTCGGAAGAGCAGTACTTC; CDR3aa: CASSEYPGTGSEEQYF
v_gene: TRBV9; j_gene: TRBJ2-5; d_gene: TRBD2; abundance: -; CDR3nt: TGTGCCAGCAGCGGAGGACTAGCGGCAGAGACCCAGTACTTC; CDR3aa: CASSGGLAAETQYF
v_gene: TRBV5-6; j_gene: TRBJ1-1; d_gene: -; abundance: few; CDR3nt: TGTGCCAGCATGTTAGGGGCCCCCGGGAACACTGAAGCTTTCTTT; CDR3aa: CASMLGAPGNTEAFF
v_gene: TRBV5-1; j_gene: TRBJ2-4; d_gene: TRBD1; abundance: -; CDR3nt: TGCGCCAGCAGCTCCGGGACAGGGGGCGCGAAAAACATTCAGTACTTC; CDR3aa: CASSSGTGGAKNIQYF
v_gene: TRBV2; j_gene: TRBJ1-1; d_gene: -; abundance: -; CDR3nt: TGTGCCAGCAGTAAGGAGGGAAGCACTGAAGCTTTCTTT; CDR3aa: CASSKEGSTEAFF
v_gene: TRBV21-1; j_gene: TRBJ2-7; d_gene: -; abundance: -; CDR3nt: TGTGCCAGCCCGTACCGGGACTTAACCTACGAGCAGTACTTC; CDR3aa: CASPYRDLTYEQYF
v_gene: TRBV5-4; j_gene: TRBJ1-1; d_gene: -; abundance: -; CDR3nt: TGTGCCAGCAGCTTGCGTGTGAACACTGAAGCTTTCTTT; CDR3aa: CASSLRVNTEAFF
v_gene: TRBV29-1; j_gene: TRBJ2-7; d_gene: TRBD1; abundance: few; CDR3nt: TGCAGCGTGGCTAGGACAGGCTACGAGCAGTACTTC; CDR3aa: CSVARTGYEQYF
v_gene: TRBV5-1; j_gene: TRBJ2-5; d_gene: -; abundance: once; CDR3nt: TGCGCCAGCAGCTTGGGGGGACTCTCCCAAGAGACCCAGTACTTC; CDR3aa: CASSLGGLSQETQYF
v_gene: TRBV5-1; j_gene: TRBJ2-1; d_gene: -; abundance: -; CDR3nt: TGCGCCAGCAGCTCTTCAGCGATTAATCCTTACAATGAGCAGTTCTTC; CDR3aa: CASSSSAINPYNEQFF
v_gene: TRBV2; j_gene: TRBJ2-7; d_gene: TRBD1; abundance: -; CDR3nt: TGTGCCAGCAGTGATTACAGGGGCTACGAGCAGTACTTC; CDR3aa: CASSDYRGYEQYF
v_gene: TRBV5-1; j_gene: TRBJ2-7; d_gene: TRBD1; abundance: once; CDR3nt: TGCGCCAGCAGCGTACTGACAGGGGCCACCTACGAGCAGTACTTC; CDR3aa: CASSVLTGATYEQYF
v_gene: TRBV27; j_gene: TRBJ1-4; d_gene: -; abundance: once; CDR3nt: TGTGCCAGCAGTTTAAACGGGGCAACTAATGAAAAACTGTTTTTT; CDR3aa: CASSLNGATNEKLFF
v_gene: TRBV28; j_gene: TRBJ2-2; d_gene: -; abundance: -; CDR3nt: TGTGCCAGCAGTTCCCCCTCACCTCCGGACACCGGGGAGCTGTTTTTT; CDR3aa: CASSSPSPPDTGELFF
v_gene: TRBV9; j_gene: TRBJ2-7; d_gene: -; abundance: -; CDR3nt: TGTGCCAGCAGCGTTGGGGGGGCCACCTACGAGCAGTACTTC; CDR3aa: CASSVGGATYEQYF
v_gene: TRBV9; j_gene: TRBJ2-3; d_gene: TRBD2; abundance: -; CDR3nt: TGTGCCAGCAACCCAGCGGGGTACACAGATACGCAGTATTTT; CDR3aa: CASNPAGYTDTQYF
v_gene: TRBV5-1; j_gene: TRBJ1-3; d_gene: -; abundance: -; CDR3nt: TGCGCCAGCAGCTCGGGAGCCAGGGTGGGCGGAAACACCATATATTTT; CDR3aa: CASSSGARVGGNTIYF
v_gene: TRBV30; j_gene: TRBJ1-3; d_gene: TRBD1; abundance: -; CDR3nt: TGTGCCCAGGGGACAGGGGCACCTGGAAACACCATATATTTT; CDR3aa: CAQGTGAPGNTIYF
v_gene: TRBV4-2; j_gene: TRBJ2-7; d_gene: -; abundance: -; CDR3nt: TGTGCCAGCAGCCAAGATTCAGGGGCTAACGAGCAGTACTTC; CDR3aa: CASSQDSGANEQYF
v_gene: TRBV7-6; j_gene: TRBJ1-1; d_gene: -; abundance: -; CDR3nt: TGTGCCAGCAGCCACGAGAGGAACACTGAAGCTTTCTTT; CDR3aa: CASSHERNTEAFF
v_gene: TRBV7-2; j_gene: TRBJ1-5; d_gene: -; abundance: -; CDR3nt: TGTGCCAGCAGCAACACAGGGCCGAATCAGCCCCAGCATTTT; CDR3aa: CASSNTGPNQPQHF
v_gene: TRBV30; j_gene: TRBJ1-5; d_gene: TRBD1; abundance: -; CDR3nt: TGTGCCTGGAGCGATGACAGGGGTTATCAGCCCCAGCATTTT; CDR3aa: CAWSDDRGYQPQHF
v_gene: TRBV9; j_gene: TRBJ1-1; d_gene: -; abundance: -; CDR3nt: TGTGCCAGCAGCGTGGGGGCCAGGGGAGCGAACACTGAAGCTTTCTTT; CDR3aa: CASSVGARGANTEAFF
v_gene: TRBV7-9; j_gene: TRBJ2-2; d_gene: TRBD2; abundance: -; CDR3nt: TGTGCCAGCATACCAGCTGGGGGGGCGAACACCGGGGAGCTGTTTTTT; CDR3aa: CASIPAGGANTGELFF